The clone carrying this T cell receptor (beta chain) showed up just a few times. The same CDR3 also results from other DNA sequences found in this sample. Using immunoSEQ multiplex PCR, the repertoire was profiled, and TCRdb retains in-frame clones only, with some absent. The sample consists of hundreds of thousands of clones, over 70% of them appearing once. This sample is part of a study of blood T cell repertoires in COVID-19. Material: peripheral blood. This clonotype was obtained from a man aged 40-50 years with acute or convalescent COVID-19.

The DNA for the CDR3 is TGTGCCACCAGCAGAGATCGGGAGAGCTCTGGAAACACCATATATTTT. Protein sequence: CATSRDRESSGNTIYF. V gene TRBV15 combines with J gene TRBJ1-3; D ambiguous. This CDR3 region has 16 residues. Trimming stripped 0 bases from V and 0 bases from J, with 9 bases between. Germline CDR1 is LNHNV and CDR2 is YYDKDF (reference sequence). The whole variable domain, filled in from reference TRBV15 and TRBJ1-3, reads DAMVIQNPRYQVTQFGKPVTLSCSQTLNHNVMYWYQQKSSQAPKLLFHYYDKDFNNEADTPDNFQSRRPNTSFCFLDIRSPGLGDTAMYLCATSRDRESSGNTIYFGEGSWLTVV.